The clone carrying this T cell receptor beta chain was detected ten times or more. Its specificity is unknown. The source of the sample is a study of CD8 T cells in ankylosing spondylitis. General study findings and limits: Matched synovial fluid from ankylosing spondylitis patients was reported to be enriched for disease-linked clones. Roughly eight highly homologous variants made up a TCR beta motif that seemed to typify ankylosing spondylitis blood.

Germline-derived CDR1 and CDR2 are SGHRS and YFSETQ. V lost 0 bases to trimming and J lost 8 bases; unmatched junction nucleotides: 9. This CDR3 comprises 16 residues. Generation of TCR beta libraries employed quantitative 5'-RACE incorporating molecular barcodes. TCRdb reprocessed the 5' RACE reads with MiXCR, giving one entry per CDR3 protein. Of around 220,000 distinct CDR3 sequences listed, over 9.5% were seen once; the top ten hold approximately 20%. This clonotype was obtained from a male donor with ankylosing spondylitis or in good health (not recorded which). The sequencing input was blood, either unsorted or a sorted T cell fraction (not recorded which). The chain joins TRBV5-1 to TRBJ1-2, with 11 bases that match TRBD1. CDR3 sequence reads: CASSLDADRGPGGYTF. DNA of the CDR3: TGCGCCAGCAGCTTGGACGCGGACAGGGGGCCAGGAGGCTACACCTTC.